The 26 T cell receptor beta chains below were found in one sample sequenced in a study of post-analysis software for immune sequencing data. Study-level points and caveats: Patients showed TRBV5-6, TRBV5-1 and TRBV20-1 among roughly 5 TRBV segments more frequent than in controls.

The library was made from cDNA and included unique molecular identifiers. Via MiXCR, TCRdb re-called the PCR reads, giving one row per CDR3 protein. The sample holds roughly 870,000 distinct CDR3 sequences, roughly 58% seen once. These receptors are not linked to any known antigen. The sample consisted of blood. All receptors derive from a girl aged 10 to 17 with multiple sclerosis.

The chain employs TRBV5-1 and TRBJ2-7; weak D call: TRBD2 (7 bases). Trimming pared 0 bases from V and 2 bases from J, leaving 15 bases between. Per the germline V gene, CDR1 is SGHRS and CDR2 is YFSETQ. The CDR3 is made up of 16 amino acids. DNA for the CDR3: TGCGCCAGCAGCTTGGAGGGAGGGACAAAGACCTACGAGCAGTACTTC. It codes for CASSLEGGTKTYEQYF.

The V call is TRBV11-2, the J call TRBJ2-1; D is perhaps TRBD1 (6 bases). The CDR3 covers 13 residues. The V gene's germline CDR1 is SGHAT and CDR2 FQNNGV. V was trimmed by 1 base and J by 10 bases, leaving 11 bases between them. CDR3 sequence (DNA): TGTGCCAGCAGCTTAGTGATCAGGGGCGAGCAGTTCTTC. Protein product: CASSLVIRGEQFF.

The chain links TRBV5-1 to TRBJ2-4; D is undetermined. The DNA end lines up better with TRBJ2-7; the J call may be wrong. CDR1 SGHRS and CDR2 YFSETQ come from the germline V gene. The CDR3 spans 16 residues. CDR3 in DNA: TGCGCCAGCAGCCCCTCGAGGCCACAACTCTCCTACGAGCAGTACTTC. It yields the protein CASSPSRPQLSYEQYF.

This clonotype has more than one count but fewer than ten. The gene calls are TRBV7-3 and TRBJ2-1; 12 bases line up with TRBD2. This CDR3 has 18 amino acids. Trimming took 5 bases from V and 7 from J; bases not matched to a gene: 15. Germline-derived CDR1 and CDR2 are SGHTA and FQGTGA. The CDR3 DNA sequence: TGTGCCAGCAGCCTCGATTACGGACTAGCGGGACCGGGAAATGAGCAGTTCTTC. This codes for CASSLDYGLAGPGNEQFF. Based on the CDR3 plus reference TRBV7-3 and TRBJ2-1, the full variable domain is GAGVSQTPSNKVTEKGKYVELRCDPISGHTALYWYRQSLGQGPEFLIYFQGTGAADDSGLPNDRFFAVRPEGSVSTLKIQRTERGDSAVYLCASSLDYGLAGPGNEQFFGPGTRLTVL.

The rearrangement joins TRBV29-1 to TRBJ1-5; D is unclear. The CDR3 extends over 12 amino acids. The germline V gene has CDR1 SQVTM and CDR2 ANQGSEA. V was clipped by 4 bases and J by 3 bases, with 7 bases between them. CDR3 region: CSVGTDNQPQHF. Written as DNA, the CDR3 is TGCAGCGTTGGGACGGACAATCAGCCCCAGCATTTT.

This clonotype was recorded a few times. This chain links TRBV6-5 with TRBJ2-5; D is ambiguous. V gave up 6 bases and J gave up 5 bases, with 22 bases separating them. In germline, CDR1 is MNHEY, CDR2 SVGAGI. The CDR3 loop spans 16 amino acids. The chain's CDR3 is CASSPTRLRRRETQYF. CDR3 DNA: TGTGCCAGCAGCCCGACGCGGCTGCGTAGAAGGGAGACCCAGTACTTC.

This chain joins TRBV20-1 and TRBJ2-5; unclear D gene. Germline values: CDR1 DFQATT, CDR2 SNEGSKA (reference sequence). V was trimmed by 8 bases and J by 5 bases, leaving 12 bases between them. The CDR3 contains 11 residues. The CDR3 loop reads CSHGPWETQYF. The CDR3 DNA reads TGCAGTCATGGGCCCTGGGAGACCCAGTACTTC.

CDR3 nucleotides: TGCAGCGCCAAGACTAGCTTGACGTACAATGAGCAGTTCTTC. Protein: CSAKTSLTYNEQFF. V gene TRBV29-1 combines with J gene TRBJ2-1; 7 bases map to TRBD2. J lost 4 bases, V lost 7 bases, and 10 bases had no gene match. The CDR3 consists of 14 residues. Germline V gene lookup returns CDR1 SQVTM and CDR2 ANQGSEA.

This chain links TRBV27 with TRBJ2-7; D is possibly TRBD2 (6 bases). Germline CDR1 reads MNHEY; CDR2 reads SMNVEV (reference sequence). With 4 bases removed from V and 6 bases from J, the gap between germline ends came to 16 bases. The CDR3 is 14 residues long. The DNA of the CDR3 is TGTGCCAGCAGTTCCACCTTGACTAGGCGCGAGCAGTACTTC. As protein: CASSSTLTRREQYF.

The rearrangement joins TRBV4-1 to TRBJ2-1; unclear D gene. The germline gives CDR1 MGHRA, CDR2 YSYEKL. The CDR3 length is 14 residues. Trimming shortened V by 0 bases and J by 9 bases, and 12 bases separated the two germline ends. The CDR3 DNA follows: TGCGCCAGCAGCCAAGATCCCAGCGTCGTTGAGCAGTTCTTC. Its protein product is CASSQDPSVVEQFF.

The chain carries TRBV27 and TRBJ2-1; TRBD1 matches at 8 bases. Germline V gene sequence: CDR1 MNHEY, CDR2 SMNVEV (reference sequence). V lost 3 bases and J lost 6; bases outside the gene matches: 4. CDR3 length equals 14 residues. The CDR3 reads CASSFLGQVNEQFF. The CDR3 region has the DNA TGTGCCAGCAGTTTCTTGGGACAGGTCAATGAGCAGTTCTTC.

A few counts support this clonotype. The chain has TRBV5-1 and TRBJ2-1, with 14 bases lining up with TRBD2. CDR1 SGHRS and CDR2 YFSETQ come from the germline V gene. This CDR3 is built from 15 residues. With 4 bases clipped from V and 10 bases from J, the junction kept 7 bases outside the gene matches. The CDR3 reads CASSKGLAGEGEQFF. The CDR3 nucleotides are TGCGCCAGCAGCAAGGGACTAGCGGGGGAGGGAGAGCAGTTCTTC.

The sample holds a few counts of this clonotype. The rearrangement links TRBV11-2 to TRBJ2-1; D may be TRBD1 (6 bases). The ends were cut back, 0 bases at V and 0 bases at J, with 9 bases in the middle. The CDR3 extends over 16 amino acids. Looked up from germline, CDR1 is SGHAT and CDR2 is FQNNGV. The CDR3 here is CASSLEGHGSYNEQFF. CDR3 DNA: TGTGCCAGCAGCTTAGAGGGACACGGCTCCTACAATGAGCAGTTCTTC.

The chain combines TRBV11-3 with TRBJ2-7, with 9 bases fitting TRBD2. The J call may be wrong; the DNA end is better matched by TRBJ2-5. This CDR3 contains 15 residues. Looked up from germline, CDR1 is SGHNT and CDR2 is YENEEA. The chain's CDR3 is CASSHGTSREETQYF. Written as DNA, the CDR3 is TGTGCCAGCAGCCACGGGACTAGCAGAGAAGAGACCCAGTACTTC.

This sequence joins TRBV19 and TRBJ2-1, with a possible D match to TRBD2 (6 bases). This CDR3 comprises 13 residues. Between the trimmed V and J ends, which lost 6 bases and 6 bases, there was a span of 12 bases. Germline lookup yields CDR1 LNHDA and CDR2 SQIVND (reference sequence). The CDR3 DNA follows: TGTGCCAGTAGGCGTAGCGGACCCAATGAGCAGTTCTTC. This codes for CASRRSGPNEQFF.

The CDR3 spells CASSLRGAVDFPGTQYF. In DNA, the CDR3 is TGTGCCAGCAGCCTCCGTGGGGCTGTGGATTTTCCAGGGACCCAGTACTTC. The chain joins TRBV7-6 to TRBJ2-7, with D perhaps matching TRBD1 (5 bases). The DNA end is more similar to TRBJ2-5, so the J call may be wrong. Germline CDR1 SGHVS, CDR2 FNYEAQ. The CDR3 is 17 residues long.

This chain joins TRBV29-1 and TRBJ2-7; TRBD2 aligns across 14 bases. The J segment lost 4 bases and the V segment lost 4 bases, leaving 3 bases of the junction unmatched. The length of the CDR3 is 14 residues. Per germline, CDR1 SQVTM and CDR2 ANQGSEA. CDR3 sequence: CSVGGLAGDYEQYF. For the CDR3, the DNA is TGCAGCGTTGGGGGACTAGCGGGAGATTACGAGCAGTACTTC.

The gene calls are TRBV20-1 and TRBJ2-3; D might be TRBD2 (6 bases). V gave up 2 bases and J gave up 2 bases, with 11 bases separating them. The germline gives CDR1 DFQATT, CDR2 SNEGSKA (reference sequence). The CDR3 is 14 residues long. The CDR3, as DNA: TGCAGTGCTAGAAAGGGACTGGCCACAGATACGCAGTATTTT. Translating it yields CSARKGLATDTQYF.

The chain recombines TRBV7-2 with TRBJ2-6, with TRBD1 as a possible D gene (5 bases). This CDR3 region has 13 residues. Trimming left V 7 bases short and J 5 bases short, with 9 bases between. The germline V gene encodes CDR1 SGHTA and CDR2 FQGNSA. CDR3 sequence: CASTVDRANVLTF. The CDR3 DNA follows: TGTGCCAGCACCGTGGACAGGGCCAACGTCCTGACTTTC.

This sequence joins TRBV18 and TRBJ2-7; weak D call: TRBD1 (5 bases). Germline assignment: CDR1 KGHSH and CDR2 LQKENI. CDR3 size: 16 residues. Trimming removed 2 bases from V and 0 bases from J, with 14 bases in between. The CDR3 protein is CASSPKGQPSSYEQYF. The CDR3, as DNA: TGTGCCAGCTCACCAAAGGGGCAGCCCAGCTCCTACGAGCAGTACTTC.

The rearrangement joins TRBV20-1 to TRBJ1-2; possible D gene TRBD1, 5 bases. The germline V and J ends were trimmed by 1 base and 2 bases, with 14 bases remaining between them. This CDR3 spans 15 amino acids. Germline loops: CDR1 DFQATT, CDR2 SNEGSKA (reference sequence). This CDR3 reads CSARVGQGENYGYTF. The CDR3 bases are TGCAGTGCTAGAGTCGGGCAGGGCGAGAACTATGGCTACACCTTC.

This clonotype was seen only once. The chain carries TRBV29-1 and TRBJ1-2; D not resolved. This CDR3 is 14 amino acids long. Germline lookup yields CDR1 SQVTM and CDR2 ANQGSEA. Trimming removed 2 bases at V and 6 bases at J, with 16 bases between. This chain's CDR3 is CSVELVSVWDGYTF. As DNA, the CDR3 is TGCAGCGTTGAATTAGTGTCAGTATGGGATGGCTACACCTTC.

The genes are TRBV7-9 and TRBJ2-6; D gene uncertain. CDR3 size: 19 residues. Looked up from germline, CDR1 is SEHNR and CDR2 is FQNEAQ (reference sequence). V was cut by 4 bases and J by 1 base, with 20 bases left in between. The CDR3 spells CASSSHILVAGSGANVLTF. The CDR3 DNA follows: TGTGCCAGCAGCTCTCACATTCTCGTTGCCGGGTCTGGGGCCAACGTCCTGACTTTC.

This clonotype was recorded a few times. The chain uses TRBV29-1 and TRBJ2-7; weak D call: TRBD1 (6 bases). Germline CDR1 is SQVTM and CDR2 is ANQGSEA. Trimming stripped 5 bases from V and 7 bases from J, with 21 bases between. There are 14 residues in the CDR3. CDR3 protein: CSVLLGDTVREQYF. The CDR3 DNA is TGCAGCGTTCTGTTGGGGGACACCGTAAGGGAGCAGTACTTC.

The chain joins TRBV6-4 to TRBJ2-3, with TRBD2 matching 9 bases. The CDR3 loop spans 16 amino acids. The germline V gene encodes CDR1 MRHNA and CDR2 SNTAGT. The junction had 8 bases not matched to a gene; V was cut back by 6 bases and J by 1 base. The CDR3 coding sequence is TGTGCCAGCAGCGAGGGACTAGCAAGGGGCACAGATACGCAGTATTTT. This gives the protein CASSEGLARGTDTQYF.

A single count supports this clonotype. CDR3 region: CASSPTSGGVEYGYTF. In DNA form, the CDR3 reads TGTGCCAGCAGTCCGACTAGCGGGGGGGTTGAGTATGGCTACACCTTC. The chain joins TRBV6-2 or TRBV6-3 to TRBJ1-2, with a weak D call TRBD1 (5 bases). Trimming removed 5 bases at V and 5 bases at J, with 21 bases between. Germline V gene sequence: CDR1 MNHEY, CDR2 SVGEGT. This CDR3 spans 16 amino acids.